The present entry profiles one T cell receptor (beta chain) with its context. Its specificity is unknown. This record belongs to a study of T and B cells in COVID-19 patients. Study information: The recovered cohort's median age was roughly 31 years, versus approximately 63 years in active infection. Study conclusions and caveats: Exclusive to the recovered cohort were 2,331 TCR clusters, roughly 34 of them with low generation probability.

Multiplex PCR with BIOMED2 TRB-A/B primer pools amplified TRB rearrangements. TCRdb re-derived calls from the multiplex PCR reads in MiXCR, one entry per CDR3 protein. The data show about 21,000 distinct CDR3 sequences, about a third seen once. Blood genomic DNA input for TRB amplification was about 220-500 ng. This CDR3 region has 13 residues. The V gene end was trimmed by 9 bases and the J gene end by 4 bases; junction bases not matched to a gene: 7. CDR1 is MNHEY and CDR2 is SVGAGI in the germline V gene. The rearrangement links TRBV6-5 to TRBJ2-5, with 8 bases identical to TRBD2. The source of this sequence is a human donor who had recovered from COVID-19. Sequencing input: blood. The CDR3 region is CASPPGGLETQYF. The CDR3 coding sequence is TGTGCCAGTCCCCCGGGGGGGCTAGAGACCCAGTACTTC.